The sample holds a few counts of the clone carrying this TCR beta chain. One entry per CDR3 protein results from TCRdb running MiXCR on the reads. The repertoire holds about 250,000 distinct CDR3 sequences, with 15% to 20% as singletons. The sample originates from a study of T cell repertoires in cytomegalovirus infection. Trimming stripped 0 bases from V and 1 base from J, with 24 bases between. CDR1 is MGHDK and CDR2 is SYGVNS in the germline V gene. This CDR3 has 21 amino acids. This chain links TRBV25-1 with TRBJ2-2, with D perhaps TRBD1 (5 bases). Sequenced input: CD8+ T cells from PBMCs. The clonotype comes from a human donor in good health (CMV status not recorded). Some clones in this sample may be carry-over from other donors' samples. In DNA, the CDR3 is TGTGCCAGCAGTGAATATTTTGTCAATCCCAGGGCTACAATGAACACCGGGGAGCTGTTTTTT. Its translation is CASSEYFVNPRATMNTGELFF.